The clone carrying this T cell receptor (beta chain) was observed a few times. The sample comes from a study of T cells in Graves' hyperthyroidism and ophthalmopathy. Researchers took RNA transcripts and amplified the TCR beta CDR3 regions from them. The HTBI primer set drove a first-round RT-PCR of the TCR CDR3. TCRdb independently ran MiXCR on the multiplex PCR reads; one entry per CDR3 protein. This table has some 620,000 distinct CDR3 sequences, 15% to 20% appearing once. Trimming stripped 7 bases from V and 0 bases from J, with 13 bases between. The CDR3 extends over 15 amino acids. Germline-derived CDR1 and CDR2 are SGHAT and FQNNGV.

The V call is TRBV11-2, the J call TRBJ2-1, with TRBD2 as a possible D gene (6 bases). The material sequenced was blood. The source is a woman aged 25 to 39 with Graves' hyperthyroidism. The CDR3: CASNLGRSSYNEQFF. CDR3 nucleotide sequence: TGTGCCAGCAACCTAGGGAGGAGCTCCTACAATGAGCAGTTCTTC.